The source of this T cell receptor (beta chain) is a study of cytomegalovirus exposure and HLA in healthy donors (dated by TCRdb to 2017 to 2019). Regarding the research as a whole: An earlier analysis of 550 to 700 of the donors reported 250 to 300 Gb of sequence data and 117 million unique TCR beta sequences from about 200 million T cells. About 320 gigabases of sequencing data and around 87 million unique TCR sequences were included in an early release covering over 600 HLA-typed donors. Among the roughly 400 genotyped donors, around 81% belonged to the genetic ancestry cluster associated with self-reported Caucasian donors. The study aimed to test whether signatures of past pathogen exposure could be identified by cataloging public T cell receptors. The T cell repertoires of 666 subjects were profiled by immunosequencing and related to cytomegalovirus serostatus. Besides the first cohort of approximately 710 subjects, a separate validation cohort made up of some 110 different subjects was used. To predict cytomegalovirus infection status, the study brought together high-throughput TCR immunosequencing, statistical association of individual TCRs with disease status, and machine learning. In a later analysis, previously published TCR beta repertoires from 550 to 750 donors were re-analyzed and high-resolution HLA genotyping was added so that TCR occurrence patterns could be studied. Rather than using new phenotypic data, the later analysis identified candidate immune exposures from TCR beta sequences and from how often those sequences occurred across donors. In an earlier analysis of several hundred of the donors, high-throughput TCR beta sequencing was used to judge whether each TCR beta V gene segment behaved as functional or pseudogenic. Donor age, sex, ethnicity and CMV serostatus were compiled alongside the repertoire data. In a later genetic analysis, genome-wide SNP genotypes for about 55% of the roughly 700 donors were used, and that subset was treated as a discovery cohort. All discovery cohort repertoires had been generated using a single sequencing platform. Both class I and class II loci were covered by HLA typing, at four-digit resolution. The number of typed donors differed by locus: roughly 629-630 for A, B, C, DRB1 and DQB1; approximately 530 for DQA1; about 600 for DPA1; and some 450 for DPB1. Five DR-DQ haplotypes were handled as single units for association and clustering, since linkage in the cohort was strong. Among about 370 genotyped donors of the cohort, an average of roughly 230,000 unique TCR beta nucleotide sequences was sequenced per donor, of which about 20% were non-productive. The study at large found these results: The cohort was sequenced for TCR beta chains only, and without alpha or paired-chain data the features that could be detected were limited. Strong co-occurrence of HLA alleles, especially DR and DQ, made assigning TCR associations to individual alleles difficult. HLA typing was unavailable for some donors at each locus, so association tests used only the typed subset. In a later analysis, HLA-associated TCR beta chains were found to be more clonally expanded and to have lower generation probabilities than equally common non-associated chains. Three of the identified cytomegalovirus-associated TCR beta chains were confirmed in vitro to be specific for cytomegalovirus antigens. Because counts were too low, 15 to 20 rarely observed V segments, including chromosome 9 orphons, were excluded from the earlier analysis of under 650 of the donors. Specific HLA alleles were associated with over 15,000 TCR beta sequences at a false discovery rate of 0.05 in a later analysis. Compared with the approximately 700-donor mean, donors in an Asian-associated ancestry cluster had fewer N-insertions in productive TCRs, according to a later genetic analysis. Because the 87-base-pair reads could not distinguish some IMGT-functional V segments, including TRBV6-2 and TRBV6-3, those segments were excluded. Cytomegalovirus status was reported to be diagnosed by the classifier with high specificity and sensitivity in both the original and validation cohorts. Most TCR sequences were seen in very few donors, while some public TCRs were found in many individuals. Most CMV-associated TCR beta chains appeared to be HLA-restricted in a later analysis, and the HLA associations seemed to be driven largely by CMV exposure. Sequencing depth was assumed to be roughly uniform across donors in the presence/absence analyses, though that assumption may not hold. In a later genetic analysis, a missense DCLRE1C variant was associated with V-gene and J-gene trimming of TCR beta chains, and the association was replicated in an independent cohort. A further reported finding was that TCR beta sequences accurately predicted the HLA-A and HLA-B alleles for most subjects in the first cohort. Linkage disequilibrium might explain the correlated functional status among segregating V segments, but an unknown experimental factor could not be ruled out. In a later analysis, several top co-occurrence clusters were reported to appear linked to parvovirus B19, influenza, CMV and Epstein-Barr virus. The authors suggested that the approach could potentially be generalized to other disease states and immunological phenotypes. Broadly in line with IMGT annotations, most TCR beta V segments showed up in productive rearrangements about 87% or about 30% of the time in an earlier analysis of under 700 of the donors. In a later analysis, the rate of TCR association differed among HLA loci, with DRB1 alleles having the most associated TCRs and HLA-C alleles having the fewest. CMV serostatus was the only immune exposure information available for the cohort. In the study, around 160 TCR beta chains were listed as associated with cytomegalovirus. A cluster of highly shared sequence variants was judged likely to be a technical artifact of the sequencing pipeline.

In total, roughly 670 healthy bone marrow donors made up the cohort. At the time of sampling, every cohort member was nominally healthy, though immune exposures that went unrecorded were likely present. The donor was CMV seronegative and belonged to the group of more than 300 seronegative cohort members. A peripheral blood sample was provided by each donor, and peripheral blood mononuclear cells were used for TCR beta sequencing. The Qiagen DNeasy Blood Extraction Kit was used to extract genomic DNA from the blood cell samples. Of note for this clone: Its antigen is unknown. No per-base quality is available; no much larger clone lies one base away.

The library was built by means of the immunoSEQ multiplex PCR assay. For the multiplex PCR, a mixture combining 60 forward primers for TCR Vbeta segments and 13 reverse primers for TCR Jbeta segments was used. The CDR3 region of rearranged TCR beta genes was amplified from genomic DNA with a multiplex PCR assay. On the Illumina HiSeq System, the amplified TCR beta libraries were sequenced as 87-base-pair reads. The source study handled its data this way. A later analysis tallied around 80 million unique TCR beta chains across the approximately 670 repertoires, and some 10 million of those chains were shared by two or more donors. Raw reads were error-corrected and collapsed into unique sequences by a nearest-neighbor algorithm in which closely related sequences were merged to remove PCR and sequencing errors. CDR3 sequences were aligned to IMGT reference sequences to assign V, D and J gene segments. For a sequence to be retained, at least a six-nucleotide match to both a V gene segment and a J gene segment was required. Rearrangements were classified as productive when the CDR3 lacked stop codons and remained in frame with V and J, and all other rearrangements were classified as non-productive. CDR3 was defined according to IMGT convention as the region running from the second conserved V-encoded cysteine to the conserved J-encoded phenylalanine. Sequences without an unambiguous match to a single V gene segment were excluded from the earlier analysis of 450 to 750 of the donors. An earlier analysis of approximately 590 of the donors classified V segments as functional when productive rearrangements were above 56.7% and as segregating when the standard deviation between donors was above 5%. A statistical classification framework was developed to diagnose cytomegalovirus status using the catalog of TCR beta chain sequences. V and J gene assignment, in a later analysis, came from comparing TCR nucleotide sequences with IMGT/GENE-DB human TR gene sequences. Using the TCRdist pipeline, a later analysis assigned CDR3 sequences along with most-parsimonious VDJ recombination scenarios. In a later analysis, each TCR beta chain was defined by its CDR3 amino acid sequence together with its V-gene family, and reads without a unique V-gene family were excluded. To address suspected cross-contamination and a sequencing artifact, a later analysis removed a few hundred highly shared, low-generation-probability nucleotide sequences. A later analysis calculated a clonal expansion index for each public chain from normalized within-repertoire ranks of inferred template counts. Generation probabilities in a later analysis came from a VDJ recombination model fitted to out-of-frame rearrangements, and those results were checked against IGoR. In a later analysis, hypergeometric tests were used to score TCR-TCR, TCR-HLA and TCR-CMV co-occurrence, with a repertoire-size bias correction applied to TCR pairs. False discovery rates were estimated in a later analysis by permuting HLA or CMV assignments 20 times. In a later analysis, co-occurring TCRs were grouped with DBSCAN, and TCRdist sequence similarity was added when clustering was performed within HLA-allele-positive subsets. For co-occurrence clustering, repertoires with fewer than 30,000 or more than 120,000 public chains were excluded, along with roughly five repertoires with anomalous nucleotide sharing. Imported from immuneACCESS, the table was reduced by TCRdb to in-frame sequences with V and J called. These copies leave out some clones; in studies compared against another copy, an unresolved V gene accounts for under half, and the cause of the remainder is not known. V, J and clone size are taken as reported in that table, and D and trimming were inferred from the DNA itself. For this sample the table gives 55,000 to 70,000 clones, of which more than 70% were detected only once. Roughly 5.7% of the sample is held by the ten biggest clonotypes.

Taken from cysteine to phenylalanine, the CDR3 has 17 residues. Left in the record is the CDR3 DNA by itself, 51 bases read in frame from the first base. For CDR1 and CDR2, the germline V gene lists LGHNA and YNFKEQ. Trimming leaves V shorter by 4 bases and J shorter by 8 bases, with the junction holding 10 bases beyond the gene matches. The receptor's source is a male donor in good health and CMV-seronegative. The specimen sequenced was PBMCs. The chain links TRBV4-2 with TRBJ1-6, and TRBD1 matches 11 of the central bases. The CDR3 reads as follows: CASSPSGTGGADSPLHF. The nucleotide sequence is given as TGTGCCAGCAGCCCCTCTGGGACAGGGGGTGCTGATTCACCCCTCCACTTT.